This T cell receptor (beta chain) originates from a study of OX40 agonist ivuxolimab in advanced cancers. This table comes from immunoSEQ multiplex PCR, and its TCRdb copy is limited to in-frame clones, with some not included. The table shows under 35,000 clones, with 92% occurring only once. The germline V gene has CDR1 SGDLS and CDR2 YYNGEE. V was cut by 1 base and J by 3 bases, with 6 bases left in between. The CDR3 loop spans 13 amino acids. This clone was seen once. The chain combines TRBV9 with TRBJ2-3, with D uncertain. This specimen consisted of CD4+ or CD8+ T cells sorted from blood, obtained in a trial of the OX40 agonist ivuxolimab. The TCR was taken from an adult with an advanced solid tumor such as melanoma, head and neck, liver or kidney cancer. This chain's CDR3 is CASSVPDTDTQYF. Written as DNA, the CDR3 is TGTGCCAGCAGCGTACCCGATACAGATACGCAGTATTTT. Looking up the rest from reference TRBV9 and TRBJ2-3 gives the full variable domain: DSGVTQTPKHLITATGQRVTLRCSPRSGDLSVYWYQQSLDQGLQFLIQYYNGEERAKGNILERFSAQQFPDLHSELNLSSLELGDSALYFCASSVPDTDTQYFGPGTRLTVL.